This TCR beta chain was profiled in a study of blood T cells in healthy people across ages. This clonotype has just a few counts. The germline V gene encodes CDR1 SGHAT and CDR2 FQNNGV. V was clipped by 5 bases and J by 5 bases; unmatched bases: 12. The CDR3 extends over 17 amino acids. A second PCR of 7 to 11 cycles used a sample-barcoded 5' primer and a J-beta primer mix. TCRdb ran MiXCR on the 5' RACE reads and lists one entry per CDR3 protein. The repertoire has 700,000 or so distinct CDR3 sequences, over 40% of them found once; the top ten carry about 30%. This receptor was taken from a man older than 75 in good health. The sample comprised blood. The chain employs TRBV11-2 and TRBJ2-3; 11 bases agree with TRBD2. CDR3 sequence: CASSPITSGGAGDTQYF. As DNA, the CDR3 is TGTGCCAGCAGCCCCATTACTAGCGGGGGCGCTGGAGATACGCAGTATTTT.